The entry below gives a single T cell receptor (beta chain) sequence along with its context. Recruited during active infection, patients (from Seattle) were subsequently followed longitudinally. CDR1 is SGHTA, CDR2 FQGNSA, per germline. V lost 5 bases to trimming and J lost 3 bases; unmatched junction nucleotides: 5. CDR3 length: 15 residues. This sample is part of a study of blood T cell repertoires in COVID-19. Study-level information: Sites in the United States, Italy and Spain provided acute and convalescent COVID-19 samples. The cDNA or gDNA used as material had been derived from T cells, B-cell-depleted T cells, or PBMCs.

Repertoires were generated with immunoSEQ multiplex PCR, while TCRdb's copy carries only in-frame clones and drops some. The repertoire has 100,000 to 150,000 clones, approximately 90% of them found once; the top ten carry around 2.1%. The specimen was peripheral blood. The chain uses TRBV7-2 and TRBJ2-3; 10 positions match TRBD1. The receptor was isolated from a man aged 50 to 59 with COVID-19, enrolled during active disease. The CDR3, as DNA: TGTGCCAGCAGCCCGACAGGGGGCAGGACAGATACGCAGTATTTT. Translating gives CASSPTGGRTDTQYF. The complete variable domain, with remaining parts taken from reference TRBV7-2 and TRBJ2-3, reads GAGVSQSPSNKVTEKGKDVELRCDPISGHTALYWYRQSLGQGLEFLIYFQGNSAPDKSGLPSDRFSAERTGGSVSTLTIQRTQQEDSAVYLCASSPTGGRTDTQYFGPGTRLTVL.